Shown below are 7 T cell receptor beta chains from a single sample sequenced in a study of synovial regulatory T cells in juvenile arthritis. Method: immunoSEQ multiplex PCR; TCRdb's copy keeps in-frame clones and lacks some. This sample's table has 7,700 or so clones. Sequencing was performed on Treg cells from blood. As for subset: remaining (HLA-DR-negative) circulating blood Treg cells. These receptor sequences come from a donor younger than 30 with juvenile idiopathic arthritis.

The genes are TRBV20-1 and TRBJ1-1; no DNA is available, so the TRBD1 call from TCRdb remains unchecked. Germline V gene data show CDR1 as DFQATT and CDR2 as SNEGSKA (reference sequence). The CDR3 has 11 residues. DNA is not recorded here. The CDR3 loop reads CSASRGTEAFF.

This clone is deemed medium-sized by its frequency. The chain carries TRBV7-2 and TRBJ2-7; the TCRdb D gene call, TRBD2, has no DNA to confirm it. The CDR3 consists of 16 residues. No DNA appears here. Germline V lookup: CDR1 SGHTA, CDR2 FQGNSA. CDR3 loop: CASSSSGTSVYYEQYF.

The chain has TRBV5-1 and TRBJ1-1. CDR1 SGHRS and CDR2 YFSETQ come from the germline V gene. This CDR3 spans 14 amino acids. The coding DNA is unavailable. The CDR3 protein is CASSPGVEWGEAFF. The whole variable domain, filled in from reference TRBV5-1 and TRBJ1-1, reads KAGVTQTPRYLIKTRGQQVTLSCSPISGHRSVSWYQQTPGQGLQFLFEYFSETQRNKGNFPGRFSGRQFSNSRSEMNVSTLELGDSALYLCASSPGVEWGEAFFGQGTRLTVV.

The V and J genes are TRBV18 and TRBJ1-3. Germline V gene data show CDR1 as KGHSH and CDR2 as LQKENI. The CDR3 totals 17 residues. No nucleotide data were recorded. CDR3 residues: CASSPIDGGYSGNTIYF.

The V call is TRBV5-4, the J call TRBJ2-7; absent DNA, TCRdb's TRBD1 call cannot be checked. The CDR3 extends over 13 amino acids. The protein alone is recorded here. CDR1 and CDR2 from the germline V gene are SGHNT and YYREEE (reference sequence). CDR3 amino acids: CASSGQGGDEQYF.

The rearrangement links TRBV4-1 to TRBJ2-1; there is no DNA to check the TCRdb D call of TRBD1. The V gene's germline CDR1 is MGHRA and CDR2 YSYEKL. CDR3 length: 17 residues. DNA is not recorded here. CDR3 amino acids: CASSQDHRGRTYNEQFF.

J is TRBJ2-1 and V is TRBV5-1; with no DNA, the TCRdb D assignment of TRBD2 cannot be verified. The CDR3 length is 11 residues. The DNA is not on file. Germline V gives CDR1 SGHRS, CDR2 YFSETQ. The CDR3 here is CASSLGGGRFF.